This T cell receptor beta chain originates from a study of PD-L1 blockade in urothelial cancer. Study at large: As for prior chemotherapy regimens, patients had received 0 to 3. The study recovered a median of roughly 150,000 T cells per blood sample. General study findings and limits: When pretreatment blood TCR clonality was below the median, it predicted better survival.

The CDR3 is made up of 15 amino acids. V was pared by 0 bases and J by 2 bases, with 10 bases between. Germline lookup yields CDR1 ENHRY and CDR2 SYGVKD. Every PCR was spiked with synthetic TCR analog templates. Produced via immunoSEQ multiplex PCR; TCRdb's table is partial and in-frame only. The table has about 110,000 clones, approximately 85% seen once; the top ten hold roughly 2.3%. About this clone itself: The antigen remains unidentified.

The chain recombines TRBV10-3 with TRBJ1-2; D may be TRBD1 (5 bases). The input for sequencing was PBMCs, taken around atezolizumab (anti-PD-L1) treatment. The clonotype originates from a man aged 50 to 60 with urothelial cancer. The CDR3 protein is CAISESSGYNYGYTF. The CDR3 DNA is TGTGCCATCAGTGAGTCCTCAGGGTACAACTATGGCTACACCTTC.